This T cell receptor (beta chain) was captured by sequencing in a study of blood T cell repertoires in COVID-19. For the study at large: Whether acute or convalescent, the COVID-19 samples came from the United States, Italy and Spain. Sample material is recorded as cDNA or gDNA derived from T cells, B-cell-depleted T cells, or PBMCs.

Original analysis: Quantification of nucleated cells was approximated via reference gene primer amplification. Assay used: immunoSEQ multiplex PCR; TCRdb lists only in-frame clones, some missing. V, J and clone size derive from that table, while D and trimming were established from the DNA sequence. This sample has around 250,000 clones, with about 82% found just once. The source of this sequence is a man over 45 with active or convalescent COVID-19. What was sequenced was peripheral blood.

CDR3 in DNA: TGTGCCATCGCCAGGGTTCCCAATGAGCAGTTCTTC. Protein: CAIARVPNEQFF. This chain joins TRBV10-3 and TRBJ2-1; D is perhaps TRBD1 (5 bases). This CDR3 spans 12 amino acids. CDR1 and CDR2 (germline): ENHRY, SYGVKD. Trimming took 8 bases from V and 6 from J, leaving 11 bases between them.